This TCR beta chain was profiled in a study of shared clonotypes between healthy human individuals. Study-wide points: Among four donors, 4.5% to 5.5% of naive CD4 clonotypes were found in common. Donor clonotype sharing was expected to depend on sequencing depth. Generally, naive subsets (rather than memory subsets) showed larger estimated richness.

How the authors handled the data: Junction-only immunoSEQ data arrived without quality scores, meaning filtering differed. TCRdb keeps only in-frame clones here, not all; method: immunoSEQ multiplex PCR. V and J calls and clone size are those listed in that table; D and trimming were worked out from the DNA. This sample yields roughly 2.2 million clones, of which approximately 93% are seen a single time; 0.35% to 0.5% belongs to the top ten. For this clone: Its antigen is not identified.

This CDR3 is 11 amino acids long. Per germline, CDR1 GTSNPN and CDR2 SVGIG (reference sequence). Trimming took 5 bases from V and 2 from J, leaving 6 bases between them. This clonotype originated in a man aged 18 to 30 in good health. Some clones in this sample may be carry-over from other donors' samples. The V call is TRBV30, the J call TRBJ1-1; D not certain. Material: naive CD4+ T cells from PBMCs. Subset reported: CD45RA+ positively selected. The CDR3 coding sequence is TGTGCCTGGCAGTCAAACACTGAAGCTTTCTTT. Its protein is CAWQSNTEAFF.